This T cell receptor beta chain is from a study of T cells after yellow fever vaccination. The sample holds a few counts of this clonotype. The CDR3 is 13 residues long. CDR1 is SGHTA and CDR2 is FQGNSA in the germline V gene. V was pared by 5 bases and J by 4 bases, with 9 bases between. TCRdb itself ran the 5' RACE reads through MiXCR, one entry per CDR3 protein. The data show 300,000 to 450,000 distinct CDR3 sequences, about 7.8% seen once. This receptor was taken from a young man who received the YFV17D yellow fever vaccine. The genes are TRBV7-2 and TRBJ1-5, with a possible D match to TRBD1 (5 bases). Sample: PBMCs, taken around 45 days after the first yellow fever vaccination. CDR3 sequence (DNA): TGTGCCAGCAGCGAGAACAGGAATCAGCCCCAGCATTTT. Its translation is CASSENRNQPQHF.